This section outlines one T cell receptor (beta chain) sequence together with its context. What it binds is not known. Runs used v3.0 of the immunoSEQ assay and were done at survey level. The protocol was immunoSEQ multiplex PCR, while the TCRdb copy is restricted to in-frame clones and leaves out a portion. Here the sample spans about 16,000 clones, just over 85% being singletons. This sample was taken from a study of long-term antiretroviral therapy in people with HIV. With 6 bases removed from V and 2 bases from J, the gap between germline ends came to 18 bases. CDR3 length: 16 amino acids. The germline gives CDR1 MDHEN, CDR2 SYDVKM. General study findings and limits: Therapy changes, viral resistance and ART adherence were not documented in the available data. Post-ART, diversity grew, though it stayed under transplant donor control levels.

Material: unsorted PBMCs, obtained 2.2 to 2.3 years before starting antiretroviral therapy. The chain links TRBV28 to TRBJ2-3; maybe TRBD2 (6 bases). This clonotype originated in a woman between 25 and 40 years old with HIV. CDR3: CASSAVPGRSTDTQYF. CDR3 DNA sequence: TGTGCCAGCAGCGCCGTGCCAGGGAGGTCCACAGATACGCAGTATTTT.